This T cell receptor beta chain was identified in a study of post-analysis software for immune sequencing data (dated by TCRdb to between 2014 and 2017). With respect to the entire study: The recorded disease courses included relapsing-remitting, secondary progressive and progressive-relapsing multiple sclerosis, and some patients had no subtype annotation. The patient repertoires were compared against around 11 previously published healthy control repertoires obtained from donors aged about 6 to 28 years. A subset of samples was prepared in parallel using single-end sample barcoding, then pooled and co-amplified after Illumina adapter ligation. General study outcomes and caveats: Compared with controls, multiple sclerosis patients had significantly lower normalized Chao1 diversity, a finding suggesting substantial peripheral T-cell clonal expansion. Strong co-clustering of samples prepared in the same batch was shown by direct clustering with F measure, prompting a batch-effect correction. The multiple sclerosis patient group was slightly younger than the control group. Patients showed significantly higher frequencies than controls for five TRBV segments, among them TRBV5-6, TRBV5-1 and TRBV20-1.

V was cut back by 4 bases and J by 9 bases, leaving a gap of 20 bases between them. The germline V gene provides CDR1 SGHRS and CDR2 YFSETQ. Inclusive of the bounding cysteine and phenylalanine, the CDR3 is 15 residues long. Only CDR3 DNA remains: 45 bases, in frame from the first base. To demonstrate the VDJtools post-analysis software, TCR beta repertoires were profiled from the peripheral blood of more than ten young patients with multiple sclerosis. Multiple sclerosis patients were children and adolescents aged about 6 to 17 years. With respect to this clonotype: No antigen is known for it. There are no base qualities to consult, and no much larger clone falls within one base.

Receptors were amplified or captured by PCR. TCRdb records Illumina HiSeq 2500 as the sequencer. To reduce PCR and sequencing biases, unique molecular identifiers were incorporated into the TCR beta cDNA libraries. Every 1 to 10 million input T cells yielded around 500,000 cDNA molecules, meaning each molecule approximated one T cell. The patient libraries were prepared and sequenced with the same protocol used for the earlier healthy control dataset. Samples belonging to the same batch were prepared together, multiplexed and sequenced on a shared HiSeq lane. Per the authors' processing: MIGEC handled the raw barcoded reads, throwing out single-read molecular identifier groups before consensus assembly and CDR3 extraction. Clonotype tables were post-analysed with VDJtools, normalizing diversity by down-sampling all datasets to the smallest sample size. In repertoire overlap clustering, CDR3 amino acid sequences, but not nucleotide sequences, were matched to correct batch-related cross-sample contamination. TCRdb cleaned the public reads at Q25 with fastp, built clones with MiXCR and kept in-frame beta chains. Rows are unified per CDR3 protein, each entry keeping the most common DNA and genes. The V and J calls shown here were made by TCRdb, not taken from the authors' results. The sample table contains approximately 730,000 distinct CDR3 sequences; only one count was recorded for about half of them. The biggest ten clones account for roughly 4.9% of the sample.

This receptor chain uses TRBV5-1 and TRBJ2-1, with TRBD2 tentatively as D gene (6 bases match). The receptor was derived from a girl under 18 with multiple sclerosis. Sequencing was done on a sample of blood. For the CDR3, the sequence is CASSLAVGGFGEQFF. The DNA sequence reads TGCGCCAGCAGCCTCGCAGTTGGGGGGTTCGGTGAGCAGTTCTTC. Joined to the reference TRBV5-1 and TRBJ2-1 proteins, this CDR3 gives the full variable domain: KAGVTQTPRYLIKTRGQQVTLSCSPISGHRSVSWYQQTPGQGLQFLFEYFSETQRNKGNFPGRFSGRQFSNSRSEMNVSTLELGDSALYLCASSLAVGGFGEQFFGPGTRLTVL.